This T cell receptor (beta chain) is from a study of early stage breast cancer tumors. Background on the study: ER+/PR+/HER2- status applied to about 70% of the 16 invasive breast tumors.

Study results and limitations: Blood repertoires resembled normal breast more than tumor. Commonly generated sequences made up most enriched TCRB sequences shared between patients. Bulk DNA sequencing of unsorted cells missed chain pairing and markers.

This clone was detected only a few times. The antigen is unknown. The germline CDR1 and CDR2 sequences are SGHKS and YYEKEE (reference sequence). This CDR3 spans 14 amino acids. V was cut by 0 bases and J by 0 bases, with 6 bases left in between. TCRdb's table, derived via immunoSEQ multiplex PCR, lists solely in-frame clones and lacks some. The sample records roughly 30,000 clones, roughly four fifths being singletons. The sequenced material came from blood. The TCR comes from a person in their forties with breast cancer. The chain employs TRBV5-5 and TRBJ1-1; no definite D call. The CDR3 loop is CASSLVGLNTEAFF. The CDR3 DNA reads TGTGCCAGCAGCTTGGTGGGGTTGAACACTGAAGCTTTCTTT.